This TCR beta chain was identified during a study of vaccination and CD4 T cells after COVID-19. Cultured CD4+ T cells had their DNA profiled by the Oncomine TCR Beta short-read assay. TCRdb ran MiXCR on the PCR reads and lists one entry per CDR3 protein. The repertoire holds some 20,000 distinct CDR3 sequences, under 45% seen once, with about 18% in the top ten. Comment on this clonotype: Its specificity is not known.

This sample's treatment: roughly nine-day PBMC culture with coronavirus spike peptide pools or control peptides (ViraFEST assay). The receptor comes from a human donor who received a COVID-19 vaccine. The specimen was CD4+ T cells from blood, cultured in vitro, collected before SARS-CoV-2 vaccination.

CDR3 region: CASRNTDTQYF. In DNA form, the CDR3 reads TGTGCCAGCAGAAACACAGATACGCAGTATTTT. The chain uses TRBV2 and TRBJ2-3; D ambiguous. V was clipped by 6 bases and J by 2 bases, with 3 bases between them. CDR1 is SNHLY, CDR2 FYNNEI, per germline. There are 11 residues in the CDR3.